This T cell receptor beta chain was obtained from a study of control samples from healthy donors and cancer patients. The repertoire was sequenced with immunoSEQ multiplex PCR; TCRdb's copy has only in-frame clones and lacks some. This repertoire shows tens of thousands of clones, 91% found once; its top ten account for about a sixth. The CDR3 has 14 residues. V shed 5 bases and J shed 4 bases, with 13 bases lying between them. Germline CDR1 MNHEY, CDR2 SVGEGT. The source material was blood. This TCR came from a man aged 25-45 years in good health. V is TRBV6-2 or TRBV6-3 and J is TRBJ2-3, with unresolved D. CDR3 sequence (DNA): TGTGCCAGCAGTGATGTCCACGGCTCAGATACGCAGTATTTT. Its translation is CASSDVHGSDTQYF.